This TCR beta chain was sequenced during a study of tumor-infiltrating lymphocytes in localized non-small cell lung cancer (dated by TCRdb to the early 2020s). Study-level background: The cohort included patients whose samples were collected after neoadjuvant chemotherapy, as well as both smokers and never-smokers and several histologies. TCR sequencing was one of several integrated assays, alongside flow cytometry, multiplex immunofluorescence, RNA-seq, exome sequencing and proteomics, applied to the same patients. The paired tumor versus uninvolved lung comparison of immunoSEQ T-cell fraction included around 55 patients. In total, the ICON cohort was made up of some 160 surgical patients who had localized non-small cell lung cancer and whose tumors were resected. Each patient provided resected tumor tissue plus uninvolved lung tissue from the same patient, with the uninvolved lung tissue described as non-adjacent to the tumor. Study-level results and caveats: Consistent with immunofluorescence CD3 counts, TCRbeta sequencing supported greater T cell infiltration in tumors than in uninvolved lung tissue. Assay coverage differed among patients according to how much tissue was available, so only a subset of the cohort had TCR sequencing. No difference in TCR-derived T-cell fraction was observed between the flow cytometry-defined immunotypes IM1 (good prognosis) and IM2 (poor prognosis). Tumor T-cell fraction from TCR sequencing was not associated with recurrence-free survival (p = 0.61). Because different assays used different pieces of the same tissue, intratumor heterogeneity could not be separated from technical variation.

Via the germline V gene, CDR1 is SGHTA and CDR2 FQGNSA. The CDR3 starts with the cysteine, ends with the phenylalanine, and has 13 residues. The CDR3 DNA has 39 bases and is translated from base 1. Deletion took 2 bases off V and 7 bases off J, with a span of 11 bases between the germline ends. TCR sequencing with the immunoSEQ assay provided the T-cell fraction in tumor and uninvolved lung tissue. Turning to the authors' computational methods: For survival analysis, patients were split into high (upper tertile) and low (lower two tertiles) T-cell fraction groups and compared by log-rank test. Paired tumor versus uninvolved lung differences in T-cell fraction were tested with a signed-rank test. TCRdb stores this immuneACCESS table with in-frame sequences only. Part of the clones is absent; in the studies checked, under half of the shortfall reflects unresolved V genes, and no reason is known for the rest. That table supplies the V and J calls and clone size; D and trimming were determined from the DNA. The sample table holds about 24,000 clones, of which 50% to 70% were seen once. Jointly, the top ten make up less than 6.5% of the sample.

As regards this clone: Its antigen is unknown. There are no base qualities to consult, and no much larger clone falls within one base.

The first patient joined ICON in 2016, and enrollment wrapped up when the last patient was enrolled in September 2018. In a subcohort of about 76 patients, fresh tumor and matched uninvolved tissue were collected for in-depth immune analyses, with TCR sequencing among those analyses. DNA isolated from bulk tissue, without cell sorting, was used for TCR sequencing. Specimen: lung tumor tissue. Here the chain combines TRBV7-2 and TRBJ2-5, and perhaps TRBD1 as D gene, on 6 matching bases. The clonotype originates from a human donor with non-small cell lung cancer. The DNA sequence is as follows: TGTGCCAGCAGCTTAAGGGGGTGGGGGACCCAGTACTTC. This yields the protein CASSLRGWGTQYF.